This T cell receptor beta chain was retrieved from a study of blood T cell repertoires in COVID-19. Study background: In each case, the material was cDNA or gDNA derived from T cells, B-cell-depleted T cells, or PBMCs.

This CDR3 is built from 18 residues. The V gene lost 3 bases and the J gene lost 2 bases, with 20 bases spanning the gap. Germline V CDR1 and CDR2: KGHSH, LQKENI. The protocol was immunoSEQ multiplex PCR, while the TCRdb copy is restricted to in-frame clones and leaves out a portion. The sample has more than 200,000 clones, more than 65% seen once; the top ten hold roughly 4.2%. This chain links TRBV18 with TRBJ1-3, with D hard to call. The source of this sequence is a woman aged 40 to 50 with active or convalescent COVID-19. The source material was peripheral blood. DNA of the CDR3: TGTGCCAGCTCACCCCCCCTTGGGCAGGCCCCGACTGGAAACACCATATATTTT. Amino acids: CASSPPLGQAPTGNTIYF.